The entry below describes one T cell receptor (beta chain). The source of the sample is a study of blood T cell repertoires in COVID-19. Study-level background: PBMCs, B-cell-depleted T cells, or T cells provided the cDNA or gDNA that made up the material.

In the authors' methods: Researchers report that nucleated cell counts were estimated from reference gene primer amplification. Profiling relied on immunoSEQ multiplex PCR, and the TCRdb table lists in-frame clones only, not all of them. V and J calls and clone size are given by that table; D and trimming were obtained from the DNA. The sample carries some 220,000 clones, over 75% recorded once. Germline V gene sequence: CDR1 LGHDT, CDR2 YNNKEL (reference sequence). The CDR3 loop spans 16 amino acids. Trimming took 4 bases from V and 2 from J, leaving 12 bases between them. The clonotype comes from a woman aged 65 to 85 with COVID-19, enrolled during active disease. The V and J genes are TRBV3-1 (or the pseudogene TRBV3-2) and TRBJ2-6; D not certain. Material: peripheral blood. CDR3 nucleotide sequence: TGTGCCAGCAGCCTCCGACAAGAAACTGGGGCCAACGTCCTGACTTTC. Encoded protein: CASSLRQETGANVLTF.